A single sample is the source of the 27 T cell receptor beta chains below, sequenced in a study of T cell changes during pregnancy in multiple sclerosis. Libraries were prepared by immunoSEQ multiplex PCR; TCRdb keeps only in-frame clonotypes and omits some of them. Of 60,000 to 70,000 clones in the sample, about 90% were seen once. This material consisted of peripheral blood, taken in the third trimester of pregnancy. The receptors stem from a female donor in good health, enrolled as a control in a pregnancy study.

This clone has a handful of counts. V is TRBV6-5 and J is TRBJ1-6; D is perhaps TRBD1 (6 bases). CDR1 is MNHEY, CDR2 SVGAGI, per germline. The V end lost 5 bases, the J end lost 10 bases, and 18 bases lay between the germline ends. The CDR3 is 15 residues long. The CDR3 here is CASSTQGGGSSPLHF. CDR3 DNA sequence: TGTGCCAGCAGTACCCAAGGGGGGGGCAGCTCACCCCTCCACTTT.

This chain uses TRBV7-9 with TRBJ2-1; TRBD2 matches at 14 bases. V shed 4 bases and J 5 bases; nucleotides not matched to a gene: 10. This CDR3 comprises 18 residues. CDR1 and CDR2 from the germline V gene are SEHNR and FQNEAQ (reference sequence). As DNA, the CDR3 is TGTGCCAGCAGCTACCGTGGGGGACTAGCGGGGGAGAACAATGAGCAGTTCTTC. Its protein is CASSYRGGLAGENNEQFF.

The chain links TRBV13 to TRBJ1-1, with 7 bases aligning to TRBD1. This CDR3 has 16 amino acids. Germline CDR1 PRHDT, CDR2 FYEKMQ (reference sequence). Trimming at V came to 0 bases and at J to 5 bases, leaving 9 bases not matched to a gene. In nucleotides, the CDR3 is TGTGCCAGCAGCTTAGGATTGGAGGGGGCGATGACTGAAGCTTTCTTT. Translating it yields CASSLGLEGAMTEAFF.

This chain joins TRBV13 and TRBJ1-5; the D is unclear. CDR1 and CDR2 from the germline V gene are PRHDT and FYEKMQ (reference sequence). The CDR3 consists of 14 residues. Between the trimmed V and J ends, which lost 0 bases and 7 bases, there was a span of 10 bases. The chain's CDR3 is CASSLGGIQQPQHF. The CDR3 region has the DNA TGTGCCAGCAGCTTAGGAGGCATACAGCAGCCCCAGCATTTT.

The chain is built from TRBV29-1 and TRBJ2-3; D is possibly TRBD2 (5 bases). In germline, CDR1 is SQVTM, CDR2 ANQGSEA. V was shortened by 1 base and J by 4 bases, with 9 bases between the two germline ends. The CDR3 length is 13 residues. The CDR3 DNA is TGCAGCGTTGAAGCGGGGTTGGCAGATACGCAGTATTTT. As protein: CSVEAGLADTQYF.

This clone was detected only a few times. V is TRBV7-8 and J is TRBJ1-5, with D possibly matching TRBD1 (6 bases). Per the germline V gene, CDR1 is SGHVS and CDR2 is FQNEAQ. The CDR3 has 14 residues. Trimming left V 3 bases short and J 1 base short, with 7 bases between. The CDR3: CASSFQGSNQPQHF. CDR3 in DNA: TGTGCCAGCAGCTTCCAGGGGAGCAATCAGCCCCAGCATTTT.

The rearrangement joins TRBV18 to TRBJ1-4, with TRBD1 matching over 7 bases. The J call is doubtful: the DNA matches TRBJ2-2 better. The CDR3 sequence is 14 residues long. CDR1 and CDR2 (germline): KGHSH, LQKENI. CDR3 region: CASSPRTGLKELFF. In DNA form, the CDR3 reads TGTGCCAGCTCACCACGGACAGGCCTAAAGGAGCTGTTTTTT.

This chain connects TRBV6-6 to TRBJ2-5; 12 bases fit TRBD2. Losses at the gene ends were 6 bases for V and 4 bases for J; bases not matched to a gene: 6. Germline loops: CDR1 MNHNY, CDR2 SVGAGI (reference sequence). There are 15 residues in the CDR3. CDR3 DNA: TGTGCCAGCAGGCCGGAGACTAGCGGGGGAGAGACCCAGTACTTC. Protein sequence: CASRPETSGGETQYF.

J is TRBJ1-5 and V is TRBV7-9, with 8 bases identical to TRBD1. Germline CDR1 reads SEHNR; CDR2 reads FQNEAQ (reference sequence). The V segment lost 5 bases and the J segment 7 bases; nucleotides outside the gene matches: 7. This CDR3 region has 14 residues. As DNA, the CDR3 is TGTGCCAGCAGCCGGACAGGGAAGTACCAGCCCCAGCATTTT. This codes for CASSRTGKYQPQHF.

The rearrangement links TRBV7-8 to TRBJ1-2; D gene uncertain. V lost 1 base to trimming and J lost 4 bases, with 16 bases between them. The germline V gene has CDR1 SGHVS and CDR2 FQNEAQ. The CDR3 is made up of 16 amino acids. This CDR3 reads CASSLGGRPTFYGYTF. Here the CDR3 DNA reads TGTGCCAGCAGCTTAGGAGGGCGACCGACTTTCTATGGCTACACCTTC. Together with reference TRBV7-8 and TRBJ1-2, the CDR3 gives the full variable domain: GAGVSQSPRYKVAKRGQDVALRCDPISGHVSLFWYQQALGQGPEFLTYFQNEAQLDKSGLPSDRFFAERPEGSVSTLKIQRTQQEDSAVYLCASSLGGRPTFYGYTFGSGTRLTVV.

The rearrangement joins TRBV5-6 to TRBJ1-2; D gene unclear. Germline CDR1 and CDR2: SGHDT and YYEEEE. V lost 1 base and J lost 8, with 9 bases in between. The CDR3 contains 12 residues. DNA for the CDR3: TGTGCCAGCAGCTTGAGGAGGGCCGGCTACACCTTC. It codes for CASSLRRAGYTF.

V usage is TRBV15 and J usage is TRBJ2-7, with TRBD1 matching over 11 bases. The germline gives CDR1 LNHNV, CDR2 YYDKDF (reference sequence). V lost 3 bases to trimming and J lost 0 bases; unmatched junction nucleotides: 7. This CDR3 has 17 amino acids. The DNA for the CDR3 is TGTGCCACCAGCAGCGATTATGGACAGGGGGCCTCCTACGAGCAGTACTTC. Translating gives CATSSDYGQGASYEQYF.

V usage is TRBV19 and J usage is TRBJ2-1; no firm D call. V gave up 3 bases and J gave up 0 bases, with 9 bases separating them. Germline CDR1 and CDR2: LNHDA and SQIVND (reference sequence). There are 15 residues in the CDR3. CDR3 coding DNA: TGTGCCAGTAGTATGCGGCAGCTCTCCTACAATGAGCAGTTCTTC. Protein product: CASSMRQLSYNEQFF.

The rearrangement links TRBV7-8 to TRBJ2-7; D is perhaps TRBD1 (5 bases). Per the germline V gene, CDR1 is SGHVS and CDR2 is FQNEAQ. This CDR3 region has 12 residues. V dropped 4 bases and J dropped 4 bases, with 8 bases sitting between them. The CDR3, as DNA: TGTGCCAGCAGCTACCAGGGTTACGAGCAGTACTTC. This gives the protein CASSYQGYEQYF.

The chain has TRBV2 and TRBJ1-2, with 7 positions matching TRBD1. V lost 5 bases to trimming and J lost 6 bases; unmatched junction nucleotides: 6. The CDR3 contains 13 residues. Germline V gives CDR1 SNHLY, CDR2 FYNNEI. CDR3 sequence: CASSQGTVDGYTF. Here the CDR3 DNA reads TGTGCCAGCAGTCAGGGGACAGTGGATGGCTACACCTTC.

This clone was observed a single time. The chain couples TRBV7-2 to TRBJ1-2, with 9 bases identical to TRBD1. Germline loops: CDR1 SGHTA, CDR2 FQGNSA. This CDR3 has 15 amino acids. With 4 bases clipped from V and 5 bases from J, the junction kept 8 bases outside the gene matches. The CDR3 nucleotides read TGTGCCAGCAGCTATTCCGGGACAGGGACGTATGGCTACACCTTC. Translating it yields CASSYSGTGTYGYTF.

Only one count was recorded for this clone. The chain couples TRBV27 to TRBJ2-7; a weak D match, TRBD2 (6 bases). The CDR3 is 12 residues long. The germline gives CDR1 MNHEY, CDR2 SMNVEV (reference sequence). The ends were cut back, 9 bases at V and 6 bases at J, with 15 bases in the middle. The CDR3 region has the DNA TGTGCCAGTGGGAGGCGACCTAGCGAGCAGTACTTC. It encodes CASGRRPSEQYF.

This clone has only a few counts. The V call is TRBV5-1, the J call TRBJ2-1; 12 bases fit TRBD2. Germline CDR1 is SGHRS and CDR2 is YFSETQ. V trimming: 3 bases; J trimming: 6 bases; junction bases outside the gene matches: 1. CDR3 size: 14 residues. The CDR3 sequence: CASSWTSGINEQFF. In DNA form, the CDR3 reads TGCGCCAGCAGCTGGACTAGCGGGATCAATGAGCAGTTCTTC.

The chain employs TRBV19 and TRBJ1-1; 7 nucleotides line up with TRBD1. Germline assignment: CDR1 LNHDA and CDR2 SQIVND (reference sequence). CDR3 size: 15 residues. The ends lost 7 bases at V and 0 bases at J; junction bases unmatched: 8. The CDR3 loop reads CASIRDSNLNTEAFF. The CDR3 DNA reads TGTGCCAGTATCCGGGACAGCAATTTGAACACTGAAGCTTTCTTT.

The chain joins TRBV7-2 to TRBJ2-1; 11 positions agree with TRBD1. The CDR3 is 16 residues long. Per the germline V gene, CDR1 is SGHTA and CDR2 is FQGNSA. The J segment lost 7 bases and the V segment lost 4 bases, leaving 9 bases of the junction unmatched. The CDR3 sequence is CASSYRTGGLRNEQFF. CDR3 nucleotides: TGTGCCAGCAGCTATCGGACAGGGGGCTTAAGGAATGAGCAGTTCTTC. The whole variable domain, remainder taken from reference TRBV7-2 and TRBJ2-1, is GAGVSQSPSNKVTEKGKDVELRCDPISGHTALYWYRQSLGQGLEFLIYFQGNSAPDKSGLPSDRFSAERTGGSVSTLTIQRTQQEDSAVYLCASSYRTGGLRNEQFFGPGTRLTVL.

DNA for the CDR3: TGTGCCAGCAGCTTGCAGGGGTTAGGTGGAAACACCATATATTTT. It codes for CASSLQGLGGNTIYF. The rearrangement joins TRBV5-4 to TRBJ1-3; a weak D match, TRBD1 (6 bases). The CDR3 is made up of 15 amino acids. V gave up 1 base and J gave up 3 bases, with 11 bases separating them. Germline V gives CDR1 SGHNT, CDR2 YYREEE (reference sequence).

V gene TRBV18 combines with J gene TRBJ1-6, with TRBD1 matching over 10 bases. This CDR3 has 14 amino acids. V lost 4 bases and J lost 10; bases outside the gene matches: 4. The germline CDR1 and CDR2 sequences are KGHSH and LQKENI. CDR3 nucleotides: TGTGCCAGCTCACAAGACAGGGGGCACTCACCCCTCCACTTT. It specifies CASSQDRGHSPLHF.

This chain uses TRBV4-2 with TRBJ1-4; D call uncertain. V lost 2 bases and J 5 bases, leaving 9 bases between the germline ends. The CDR3 runs to 14 residues. The V gene's germline CDR1 is LGHNA and CDR2 YNFKEQ. CDR3 residues: CASSQSALNEKLFF. In DNA form, the CDR3 reads TGTGCCAGCAGCCAATCAGCGTTAAATGAAAAACTGTTTTTT.

V and J are TRBV29-1 and TRBJ2-3; 10 bases match TRBD1. The trim removed 6 bases at V and 10 bases at J, leaving 10 bases unmatched. The CDR3 is made up of 13 amino acids. CDR1 is SQVTM and CDR2 is ANQGSEA in the germline V gene. The CDR3 nucleotides read TGCAGCGTAAGTCCCGGGACAGGGGCAGCGCAGTATTTT. It translates to CSVSPGTGAAQYF.

The chain combines TRBV9 with TRBJ2-1; the D gene is possibly TRBD2 (6 bases). Trimming removed 4 bases from V and 4 bases from J, with 18 bases in between. Per the germline V gene, CDR1 is SGDLS and CDR2 is YYNGEE. This CDR3 is 16 amino acids long. In DNA, the CDR3 is TGTGCCAGCAGCCCCCGGACTACCGACGTTTACAATGAGCAGTTCTTC. The encoded protein is CASSPRTTDVYNEQFF.

V gene TRBV27 combines with J gene TRBJ1-5; weak D call: TRBD1 (6 bases). The CDR3 sequence is 14 residues long. V lost 2 bases and J 6 bases, leaving 11 bases between the germline ends. The germline CDR1 and CDR2 sequences are MNHEY and SMNVEV (reference sequence). The CDR3 DNA reads TGTGCCAGCAGTTTAGAGGGGGGGGCTCAGCCCCAGCATTTT. Its translation: CASSLEGGAQPQHF.

J is TRBJ2-5 and V is TRBV6-4; tentatively, D is TRBD2 (6 bases). The germline V and J ends were trimmed by 6 bases and 1 base, with 15 bases remaining between them. Germline CDR1 reads MRHNA; CDR2 reads SNTAGT. CDR3 length: 15 amino acids. CDR3 bases: TGTGCCAGCAGCCTTTGGGCCGGGGGCCAAGAGACCCAGTACTTC. Translating it yields CASSLWAGGQETQYF.